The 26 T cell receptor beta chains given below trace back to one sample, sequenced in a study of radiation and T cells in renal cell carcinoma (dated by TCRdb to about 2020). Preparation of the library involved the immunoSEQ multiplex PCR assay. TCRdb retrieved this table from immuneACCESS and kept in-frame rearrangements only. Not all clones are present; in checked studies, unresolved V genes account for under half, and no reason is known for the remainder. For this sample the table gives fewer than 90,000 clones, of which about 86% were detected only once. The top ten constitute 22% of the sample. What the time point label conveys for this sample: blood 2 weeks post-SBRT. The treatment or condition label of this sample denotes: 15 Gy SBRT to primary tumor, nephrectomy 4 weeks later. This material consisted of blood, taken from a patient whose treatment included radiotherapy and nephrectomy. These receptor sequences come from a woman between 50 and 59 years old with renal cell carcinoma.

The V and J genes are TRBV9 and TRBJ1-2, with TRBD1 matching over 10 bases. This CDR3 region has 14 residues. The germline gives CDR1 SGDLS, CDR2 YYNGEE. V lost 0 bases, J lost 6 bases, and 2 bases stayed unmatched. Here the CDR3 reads CASSVVGQGDGYTF. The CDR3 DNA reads TGTGCCAGCAGCGTAGTTGGACAGGGGGATGGCTACACCTTC. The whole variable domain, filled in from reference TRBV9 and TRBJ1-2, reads DSGVTQTPKHLITATGQRVTLRCSPRSGDLSVYWYQQSLDQGLQFLIQYYNGEERAKGNILERFSAQQFPDLHSELNLSSLELGDSALYFCASSVVGQGDGYTFGSGTRLTVV.

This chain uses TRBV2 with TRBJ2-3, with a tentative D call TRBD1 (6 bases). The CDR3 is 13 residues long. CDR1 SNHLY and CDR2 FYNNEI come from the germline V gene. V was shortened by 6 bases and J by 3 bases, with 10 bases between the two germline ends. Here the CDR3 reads CASRNQGTDTQYF. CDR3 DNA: TGTGCCAGCAGAAACCAGGGGACAGATACGCAGTATTTT.

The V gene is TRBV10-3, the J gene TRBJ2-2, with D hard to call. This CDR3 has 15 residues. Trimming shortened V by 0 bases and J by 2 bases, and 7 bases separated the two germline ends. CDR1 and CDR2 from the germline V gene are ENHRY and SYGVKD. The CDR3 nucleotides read TGTGCCATCAGTGAGTCTGGGCAAAACACCGGGGAGCTGTTTTTT. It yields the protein CAISESGQNTGELFF.

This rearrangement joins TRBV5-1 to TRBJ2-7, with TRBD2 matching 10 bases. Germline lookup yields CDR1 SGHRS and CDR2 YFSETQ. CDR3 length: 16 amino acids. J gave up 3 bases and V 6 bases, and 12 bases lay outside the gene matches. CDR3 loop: CASTTSWGTSVYEQYF. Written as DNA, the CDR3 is TGCGCCAGCACCACCTCGTGGGGGACTAGCGTCTACGAGCAGTACTTC.

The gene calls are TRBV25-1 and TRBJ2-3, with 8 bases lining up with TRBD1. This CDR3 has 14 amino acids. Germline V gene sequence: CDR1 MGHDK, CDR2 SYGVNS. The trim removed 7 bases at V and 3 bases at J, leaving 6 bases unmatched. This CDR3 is CASTDRGETDTQYF. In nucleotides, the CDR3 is TGTGCCAGCACAGACAGGGGAGAGACAGATACGCAGTATTTT.

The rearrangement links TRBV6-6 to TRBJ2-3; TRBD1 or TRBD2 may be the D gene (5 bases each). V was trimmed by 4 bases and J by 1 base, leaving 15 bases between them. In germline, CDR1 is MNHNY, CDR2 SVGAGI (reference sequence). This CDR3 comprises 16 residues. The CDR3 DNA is TGTGCCAGCAGTTCTCCCGGGACGGTAGGCACAGATACGCAGTATTTT. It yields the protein CASSSPGTVGTDTQYF.

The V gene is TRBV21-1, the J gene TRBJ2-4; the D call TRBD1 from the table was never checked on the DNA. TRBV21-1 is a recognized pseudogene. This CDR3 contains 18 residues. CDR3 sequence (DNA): TGTGCCAGCATAGGGAGGGGACAGGGCGAAATAGCCAAAAACATTCAGTACTTC. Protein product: CASIGRGQGEIAKNIQYF.

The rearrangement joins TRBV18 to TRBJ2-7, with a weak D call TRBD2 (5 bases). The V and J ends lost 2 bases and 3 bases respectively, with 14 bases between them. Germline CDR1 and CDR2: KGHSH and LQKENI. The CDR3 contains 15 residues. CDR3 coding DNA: TGTGCCAGCTCACCATCTGTGGGAGCTAACTACGAGCAGTACTTC. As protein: CASSPSVGANYEQYF.

The CDR3 DNA sequence: TGTGCCAGCTCACCCGGGCGGGGGACGGGGACTGAAGCTTTCTTT. It translates to CASSPGRGTGTEAFF. The chain is built from TRBV18 and TRBJ1-1; a possible D gene is TRBD1 (5 bases). The CDR3 runs 15 residues. Trimming removed 3 bases from V and 5 bases from J, with 16 bases in between. Germline V gene data show CDR1 as KGHSH and CDR2 as LQKENI.

In DNA, the CDR3 is TGTGCCAGCAGTCCCGGGACGGACTATGGCTACACCTTC. Translating it yields CASSPGTDYGYTF. V usage is TRBV7-3 and J usage is TRBJ1-2; a weak D match, TRBD1 (5 bases). V was pared by 6 bases and J by 3 bases, with 11 bases between. The CDR3 totals 13 residues. Germline lookup yields CDR1 SGHTA and CDR2 FQGTGA.

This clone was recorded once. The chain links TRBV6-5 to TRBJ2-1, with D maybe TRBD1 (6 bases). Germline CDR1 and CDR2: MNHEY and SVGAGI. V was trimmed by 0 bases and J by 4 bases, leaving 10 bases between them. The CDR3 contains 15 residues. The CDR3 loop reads CASSYSRGRYNEQFF. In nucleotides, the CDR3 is TGTGCCAGCAGTTACTCGAGGGGGAGATACAATGAGCAGTTCTTC.

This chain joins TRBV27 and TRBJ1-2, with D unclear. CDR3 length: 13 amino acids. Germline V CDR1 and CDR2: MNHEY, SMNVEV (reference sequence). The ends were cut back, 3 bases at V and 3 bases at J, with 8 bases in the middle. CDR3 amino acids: CASSFKGYYGYTF. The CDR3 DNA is TGTGCCAGCAGTTTTAAGGGCTACTATGGCTACACCTTC.

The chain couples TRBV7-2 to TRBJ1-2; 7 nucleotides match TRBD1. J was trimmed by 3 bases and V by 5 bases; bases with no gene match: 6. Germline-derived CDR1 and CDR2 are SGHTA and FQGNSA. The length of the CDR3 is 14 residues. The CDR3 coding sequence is TGTGCCAGCAGCGGGCAACAGGGGTACTATGGCTACACCTTC. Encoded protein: CASSGQQGYYGYTF.

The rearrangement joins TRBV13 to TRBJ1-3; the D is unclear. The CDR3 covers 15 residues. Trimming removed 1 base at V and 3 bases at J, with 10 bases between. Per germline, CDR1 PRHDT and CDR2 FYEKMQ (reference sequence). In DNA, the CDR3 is TGTGCCAGCAGCTTAGTTACACTCCTTGGAAACACCATATATTTT. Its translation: CASSLVTLLGNTIYF.

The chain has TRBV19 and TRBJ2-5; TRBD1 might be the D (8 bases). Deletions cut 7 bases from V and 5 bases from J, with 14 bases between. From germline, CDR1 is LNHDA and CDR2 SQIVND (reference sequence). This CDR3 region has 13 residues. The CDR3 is CASTGQGGETQYF. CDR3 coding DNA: TGTGCCAGTACCGGACAGGGAGGGGAGACCCAGTACTTC.

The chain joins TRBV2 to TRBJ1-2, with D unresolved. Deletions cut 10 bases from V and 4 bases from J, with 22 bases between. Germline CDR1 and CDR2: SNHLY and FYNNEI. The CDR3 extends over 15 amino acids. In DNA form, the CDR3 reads TGTGCCACGAAGTCCGGTTTGGCAACTAGCTATGGCTACACCTTC. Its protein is CATKSGLATSYGYTF.

In DNA form, the CDR3 reads TGTGCCAGCCTCCAACCGGGACAGGGGAACGGGGAGCTGTTTTTT. Amino acids: CASLQPGQGNGELFF. The V and J genes are TRBV28 and TRBJ2-2, with TRBD1 matching over 10 bases. V dropped 8 bases and J dropped 7; count of bases not matched to a gene: 10. This CDR3 has 15 amino acids. Germline V gives CDR1 MDHEN, CDR2 SYDVKM.

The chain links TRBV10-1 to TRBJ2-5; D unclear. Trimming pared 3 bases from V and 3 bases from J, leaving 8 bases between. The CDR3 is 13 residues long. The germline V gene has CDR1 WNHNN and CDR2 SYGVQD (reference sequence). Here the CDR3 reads CASSDSQKETQYF. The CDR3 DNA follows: TGCGCCAGCAGTGACAGTCAGAAAGAGACCCAGTACTTC.

For the CDR3, the DNA is TGTGCCAGCAGCGTAAGCGGGGGGGGAACAGATACGCAGTATTTT. Translating it yields CASSVSGGGTDTQYF. The chain couples TRBV5-4 to TRBJ2-3, with 10 bases fitting TRBD2. Germline CDR1 reads SGHNT; CDR2 reads YYREEE (reference sequence). The CDR3 totals 15 residues. Unmatched junction bases numbered 5, after V lost 4 bases and J lost 3 bases.

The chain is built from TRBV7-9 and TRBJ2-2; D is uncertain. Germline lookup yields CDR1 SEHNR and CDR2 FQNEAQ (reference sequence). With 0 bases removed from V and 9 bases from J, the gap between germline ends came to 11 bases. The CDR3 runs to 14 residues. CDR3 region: CASSLAVSARELFF. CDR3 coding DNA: TGTGCCAGCAGCTTAGCGGTGTCGGCCAGGGAGCTGTTTTTT.

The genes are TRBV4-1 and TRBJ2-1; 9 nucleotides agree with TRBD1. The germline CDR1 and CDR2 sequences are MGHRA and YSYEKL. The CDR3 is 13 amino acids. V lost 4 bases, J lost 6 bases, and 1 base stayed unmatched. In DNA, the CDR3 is TGCGCCAGCAGCCTGGGACAGGGCAATGAGCAGTTCTTC. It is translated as CASSLGQGNEQFF.

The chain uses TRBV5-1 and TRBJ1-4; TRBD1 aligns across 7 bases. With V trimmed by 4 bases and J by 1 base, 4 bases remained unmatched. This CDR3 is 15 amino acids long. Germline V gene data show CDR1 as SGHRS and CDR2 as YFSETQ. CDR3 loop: CASSQQGGTNEKLFF. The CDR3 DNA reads TGCGCCAGCAGCCAGCAGGGGGGAACTAATGAAAAACTGTTTTTT.

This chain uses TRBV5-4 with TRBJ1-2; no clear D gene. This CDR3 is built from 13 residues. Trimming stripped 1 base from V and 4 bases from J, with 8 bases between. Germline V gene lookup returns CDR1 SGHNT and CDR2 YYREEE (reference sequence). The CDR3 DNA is TGTGCCAGCAGCTTGAGGAGTATCTATGGCTACACCTTC. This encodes CASSLRSIYGYTF.

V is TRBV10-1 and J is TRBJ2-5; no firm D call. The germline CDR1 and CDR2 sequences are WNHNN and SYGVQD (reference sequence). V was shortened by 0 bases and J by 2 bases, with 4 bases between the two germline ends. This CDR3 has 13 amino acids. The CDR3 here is CASSESNQETQYF. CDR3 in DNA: TGCGCCAGCAGTGAGTCGAATCAAGAGACCCAGTACTTC.

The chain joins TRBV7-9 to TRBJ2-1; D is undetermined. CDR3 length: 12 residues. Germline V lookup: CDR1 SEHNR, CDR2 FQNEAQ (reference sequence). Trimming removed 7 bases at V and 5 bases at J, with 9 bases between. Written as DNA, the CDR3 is TGTGCCAGCATTGCCAGGAACAATGAGCAGTTCTTC. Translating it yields CASIARNNEQFF.

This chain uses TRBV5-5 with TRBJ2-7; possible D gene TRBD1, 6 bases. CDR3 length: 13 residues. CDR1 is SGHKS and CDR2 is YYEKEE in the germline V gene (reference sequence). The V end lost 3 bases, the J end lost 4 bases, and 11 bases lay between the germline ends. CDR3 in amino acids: CASSYLTGYEQYF. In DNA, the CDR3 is TGTGCCAGCAGCTACCTCACAGGGTACGAGCAGTACTTC.